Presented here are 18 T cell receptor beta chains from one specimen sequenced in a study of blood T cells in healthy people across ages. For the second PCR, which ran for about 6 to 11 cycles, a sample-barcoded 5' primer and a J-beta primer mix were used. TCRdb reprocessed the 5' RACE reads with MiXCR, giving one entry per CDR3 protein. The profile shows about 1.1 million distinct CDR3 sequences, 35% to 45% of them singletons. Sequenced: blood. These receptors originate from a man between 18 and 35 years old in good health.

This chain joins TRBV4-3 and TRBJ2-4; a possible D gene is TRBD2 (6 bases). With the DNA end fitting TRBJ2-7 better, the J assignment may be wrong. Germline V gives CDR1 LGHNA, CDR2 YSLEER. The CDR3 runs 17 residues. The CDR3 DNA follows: TGCGCCAGCAGCCAAGAAAATACGGCGGGGCTCCCCTACGAGCAGTACTTC. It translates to CASSQENTAGLPYEQYF.

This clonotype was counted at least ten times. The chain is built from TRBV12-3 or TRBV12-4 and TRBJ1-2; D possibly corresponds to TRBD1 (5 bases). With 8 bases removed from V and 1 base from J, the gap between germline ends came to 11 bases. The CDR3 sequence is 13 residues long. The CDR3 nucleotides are TGTGCCAGCTCCCTGCAGGGTAACTATGGCTACACCTTC. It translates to CASSLQGNYGYTF.

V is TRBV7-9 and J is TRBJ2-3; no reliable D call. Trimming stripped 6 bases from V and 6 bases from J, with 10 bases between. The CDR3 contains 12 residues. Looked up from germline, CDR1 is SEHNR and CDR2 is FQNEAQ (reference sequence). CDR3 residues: CASRRIGDTQYF. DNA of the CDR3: TGTGCCAGCAGACGCATAGGGGATACGCAGTATTTT. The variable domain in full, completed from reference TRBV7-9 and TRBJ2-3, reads DTGVSQNPRHKITKRGQNVTFRCDPISEHNRLYWYRQTLGQGPEFLTYFQNEAQLEKSRLLSDRFSAERPKGSFSTLEIQRTEQGDSAMYLCASRRIGDTQYFGPGTRLTVL.

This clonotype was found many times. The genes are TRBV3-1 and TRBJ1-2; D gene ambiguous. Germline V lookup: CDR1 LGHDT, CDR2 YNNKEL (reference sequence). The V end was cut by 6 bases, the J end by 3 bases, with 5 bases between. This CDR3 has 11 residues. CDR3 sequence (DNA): TGTGCCAGCAGTCAGGACTATGGCTACACCTTC. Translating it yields CASSQDYGYTF.

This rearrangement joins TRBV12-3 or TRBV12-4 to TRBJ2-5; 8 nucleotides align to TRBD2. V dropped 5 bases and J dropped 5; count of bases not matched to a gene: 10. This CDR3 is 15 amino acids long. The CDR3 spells CASSKSGGSYETQYF. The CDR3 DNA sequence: TGTGCCAGCAGTAAGAGCGGGGGTTCATACGAGACCCAGTACTTC.

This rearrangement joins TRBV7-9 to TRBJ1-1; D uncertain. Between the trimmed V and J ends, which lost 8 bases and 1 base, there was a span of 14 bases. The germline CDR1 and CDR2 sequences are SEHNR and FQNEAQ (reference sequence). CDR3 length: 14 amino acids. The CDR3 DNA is TGTGCCAGCGGCCGCGGGAAACAGAACACTGAAGCTTTCTTT. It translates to CASGRGKQNTEAFF.

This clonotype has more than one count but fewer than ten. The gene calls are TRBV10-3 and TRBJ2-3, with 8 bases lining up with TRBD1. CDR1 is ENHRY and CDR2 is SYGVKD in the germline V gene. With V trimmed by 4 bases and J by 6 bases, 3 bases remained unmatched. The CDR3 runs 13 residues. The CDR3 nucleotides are TGTGCCATCAGTGGACAGGGGAGGGATACGCAGTATTTT. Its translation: CAISGQGRDTQYF.

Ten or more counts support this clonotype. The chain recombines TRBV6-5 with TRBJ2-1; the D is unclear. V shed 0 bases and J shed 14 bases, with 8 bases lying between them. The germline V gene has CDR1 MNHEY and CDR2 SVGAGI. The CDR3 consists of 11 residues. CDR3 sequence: CASSYSNFKFF. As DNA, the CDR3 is TGTGCCAGCAGTTACTCGAACTTTAAGTTCTTC.

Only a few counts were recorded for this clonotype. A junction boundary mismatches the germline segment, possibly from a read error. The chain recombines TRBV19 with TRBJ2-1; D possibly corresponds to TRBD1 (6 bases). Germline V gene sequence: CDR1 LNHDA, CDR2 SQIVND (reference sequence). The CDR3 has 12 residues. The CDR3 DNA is TGTGCCAGTAGTCTAGATGATGGGGGCCAGTTCTTC. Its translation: CASSLDDGGQFF.

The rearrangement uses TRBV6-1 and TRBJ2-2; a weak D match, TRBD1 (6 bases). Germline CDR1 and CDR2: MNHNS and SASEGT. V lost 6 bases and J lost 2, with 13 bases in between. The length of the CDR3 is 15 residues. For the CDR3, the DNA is TGTGCCAGCAGCGCCCGGGACATCAACACCGGGGAGCTGTTTTTT. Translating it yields CASSARDINTGELFF.

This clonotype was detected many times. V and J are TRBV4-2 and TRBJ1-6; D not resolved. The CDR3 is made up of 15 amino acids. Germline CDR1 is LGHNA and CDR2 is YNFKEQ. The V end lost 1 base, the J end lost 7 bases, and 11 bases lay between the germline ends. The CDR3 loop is CASSQVLQQNSPLHF. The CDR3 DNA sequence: TGTGCCAGCAGCCAAGTTCTGCAGCAAAATTCACCCCTCCACTTT.

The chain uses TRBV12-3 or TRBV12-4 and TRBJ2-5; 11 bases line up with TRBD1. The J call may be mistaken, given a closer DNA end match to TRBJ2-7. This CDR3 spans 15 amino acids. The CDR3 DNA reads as TGTGCCAGCAGCGGAAAAAGGGACAGGGGGGACGAGCAGTACTTC. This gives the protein CASSGKRDRGDEQYF.

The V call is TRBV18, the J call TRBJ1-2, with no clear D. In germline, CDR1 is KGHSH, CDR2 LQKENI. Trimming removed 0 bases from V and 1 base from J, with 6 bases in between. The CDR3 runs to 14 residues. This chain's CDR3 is CASSPPAINYGYTF. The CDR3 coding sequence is TGTGCCAGCTCACCACCGGCAATTAACTATGGCTACACCTTC.

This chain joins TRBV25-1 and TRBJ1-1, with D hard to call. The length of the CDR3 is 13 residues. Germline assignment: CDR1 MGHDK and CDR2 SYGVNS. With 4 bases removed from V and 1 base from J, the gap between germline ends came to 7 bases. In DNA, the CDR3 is TGTGCCAGCAGTGTTAGGCAGAACACTGAAGCTTTCTTT. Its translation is CASSVRQNTEAFF.

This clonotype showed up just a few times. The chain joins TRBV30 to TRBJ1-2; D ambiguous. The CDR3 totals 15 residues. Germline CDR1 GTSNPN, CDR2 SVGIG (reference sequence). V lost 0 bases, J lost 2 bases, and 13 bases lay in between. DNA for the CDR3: TGTGCCTGGAGTGTACGCCGGCGGTTGAACTATGGCTACACCTTC. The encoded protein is CAWSVRRRLNYGYTF.

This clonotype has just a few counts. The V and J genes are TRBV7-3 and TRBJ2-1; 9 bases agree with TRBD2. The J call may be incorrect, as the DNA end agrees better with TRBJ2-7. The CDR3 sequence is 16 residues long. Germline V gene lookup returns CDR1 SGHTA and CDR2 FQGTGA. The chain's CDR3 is CASSPSSGGKYNEQYF. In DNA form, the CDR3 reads TGTGCCAGCAGCCCCAGCAGCGGGGGGAAGTACAATGAGCAGTACTTC.

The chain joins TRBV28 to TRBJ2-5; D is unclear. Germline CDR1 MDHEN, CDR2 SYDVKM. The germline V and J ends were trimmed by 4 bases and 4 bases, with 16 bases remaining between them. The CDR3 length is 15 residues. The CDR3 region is CASSSPSWRGETQYF. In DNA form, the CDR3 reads TGTGCCAGCAGTTCCCCGTCTTGGAGAGGAGAGACCCAGTACTTC.

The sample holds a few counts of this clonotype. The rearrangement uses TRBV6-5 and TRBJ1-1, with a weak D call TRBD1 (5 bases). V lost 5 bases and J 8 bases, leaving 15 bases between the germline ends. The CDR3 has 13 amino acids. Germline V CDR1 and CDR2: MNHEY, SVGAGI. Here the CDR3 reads CASSPSDGGEAFF. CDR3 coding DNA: TGTGCCAGCAGTCCGTCGGACGGGGGAGAAGCTTTCTTT.